This T cell receptor (beta chain) was identified in a study of CD8+CD57+ T cells in acquired aplastic anemia. Whole-study context: Sorted CD4+ and CD8+ cell DNA averaged about 3 ug.

The template for TCR beta VDJ and CDR3 sequence profiling was genomic DNA. TCRdb re-derived calls from the reads in MiXCR, one entry per CDR3 protein. The sample consists of 120,000 or so distinct CDR3 sequences, 45% to 60% of them appearing once. Study-wide findings and caveats: Between the patient and control groups, CD8+ Simpson's diversity did not differ significantly. Common to patients and controls were about 31 CD8+ CDR3 sequences.

Germline V lookup: CDR1 SQVTM, CDR2 ANQGSEA. The CDR3 totals 14 residues. Trimming took 4 bases from V and 5 from J, leaving 17 bases between them. The patients chosen for sequencing had shown expansion of CD8+CD57+ cells (detected by flow cytometry). Note on this clonotype: Antigen unknown.

This chain connects TRBV29-1 to TRBJ2-5, with D possibly TRBD1 on 6 matching bases. The clonotype comes from a human donor with aplastic anemia. The material sequenced was sorted CD4+, CD8+, or CD8+CD57+ T cells (not recorded which) from PBMCs. The CDR3 loop is CSVVLLGAMETQYF. CDR3 nucleotide sequence: TGCAGCGTTGTCCTGCTGGGGGCGATGGAGACCCAGTACTTC. Full variable domain (missing parts from reference TRBV29-1 and TRBJ2-5): SAVISQKPSRDICQRGTSLTIQCQVDSQVTMMFWYRQQPGQSLTLIATANQGSEATYESGFVIDKFPISRPNLTFSTLTVSNMSPEDSSIYLCSVVLLGAMETQYFGPGTRLLVL.